The 18 T cell receptor beta chains below come from one sample, sequenced in a study of blood T cell repertoires in COVID-19. TCRdb's copy holds only in-frame clones and misses some; the assay was immunoSEQ multiplex PCR. The sample gives roughly 360,000 clones, about 89% of which show up once; about 1.5% is in the top ten. The sequenced material came from PBMCs or T cells enriched from blood (not recorded which). All receptors derive from a man aged 30-40 years who had recovered from COVID-19.

This chain joins TRBV27 and TRBJ1-1; 7 bases match TRBD1. V was clipped by 0 bases and J by 9 bases; unmatched bases: 7. Germline V gene lookup returns CDR1 MNHEY and CDR2 SMNVEV (reference sequence). The CDR3 is made up of 14 amino acids. DNA of the CDR3: TGTGCCAGCAGTTTATCGGGGCAGGGGGGAAAAGCTTTCTTT. It encodes CASSLSGQGGKAFF.

This chain links TRBV4-2 with TRBJ2-2; D ambiguous. CDR1 and CDR2 (germline): LGHNA, YNFKEQ. Trimming pared 0 bases from V and 6 bases from J, leaving 11 bases between. CDR3 length: 15 amino acids. CDR3 sequence reads: CASSQDEANSGELFF. The CDR3 nucleotides read TGTGCCAGCAGCCAAGATGAGGCCAACTCCGGGGAGCTGTTTTTT.

The chain couples TRBV11-2 to TRBJ1-2; possible D gene TRBD1, 6 bases. The length of the CDR3 is 15 residues. The germline V and J ends were trimmed by 7 bases and 6 bases, with 21 bases remaining between them. Germline CDR1 SGHAT, CDR2 FQNNGV. The CDR3 sequence: CASTYSSGAEDGYTF. In nucleotides, the CDR3 is TGTGCCAGCACTTACTCCTCAGGGGCGGAAGATGGCTACACCTTC.

The CDR3 region has the DNA TGTGCCAGCAGTGACTCGGGACAGGGAAGAGCACCCCTCCACTTT. Translation: CASSDSGQGRAPLHF. This chain connects TRBV2 to TRBJ1-6; 9 bases fit TRBD1. The V gene's germline CDR1 is SNHLY and CDR2 FYNNEI. The CDR3 is made up of 15 amino acids. The ends lost 3 bases at V and 11 bases at J; junction bases unmatched: 8.

The rearrangement joins TRBV6-5 to TRBJ2-3, with 8 positions matching TRBD2. CDR1 is MNHEY and CDR2 is SVGAGI in the germline V gene. Losses at the gene ends were 4 bases for V and 0 bases for J; bases not matched to a gene: 6. This CDR3 has 16 residues. DNA for the CDR3: TGTGCCAGCAGTTTAGGAACTAGCGGTAGCACAGATACGCAGTATTTT. Its protein product is CASSLGTSGSTDTQYF.

This clone was observed a handful of times. The V call is TRBV14, the J call TRBJ2-7; 10 nucleotides line up with TRBD2. V lost 1 base and J lost 3; bases outside the gene matches: 3. This CDR3 is 15 amino acids long. In germline, CDR1 is SGHDN, CDR2 FVKESK. The chain's CDR3 is CASSQASGGLYEQYF. The DNA of the CDR3 is TGTGCCAGCAGCCAAGCTAGCGGGGGACTCTACGAGCAGTACTTC. Complete variable domain (other parts from reference TRBV14 and TRBJ2-7): EAGVTQFPSHSVIEKGQTVTLRCDPISGHDNLYWYRRVMGKEIKFLLHFVKESKQDESGMPNNRFLAERTGGTYSTLKVQPAELEDSGVYFCASSQASGGLYEQYFGPGTRLTVT.

This rearrangement joins TRBV27 to TRBJ1-2, with 8 bases matching TRBD1. The CDR3 totals 15 residues. Looked up from germline, CDR1 is MNHEY and CDR2 is SMNVEV (reference sequence). Losses at the gene ends were 5 bases for V and 5 bases for J; bases not matched to a gene: 10. This CDR3 reads CASSNSRGRLYGYTF. As DNA, the CDR3 is TGTGCCAGCAGTAACAGCAGGGGGCGACTTTATGGCTACACCTTC.

The gene calls are TRBV20-1 and TRBJ1-1; D is unresolved. V lost 3 bases and J 5 bases, leaving 10 bases between the germline ends. CDR1 and CDR2 from the germline V gene are DFQATT and SNEGSKA (reference sequence). This CDR3 spans 12 amino acids. This chain's CDR3 is CSASGLYTEAFF. The CDR3 DNA sequence: TGCAGTGCTAGTGGACTCTATACTGAAGCTTTCTTT.

The rearrangement joins TRBV4-1 to TRBJ1-5; 12 nucleotides align to TRBD1. The length of the CDR3 is 18 residues. The V gene end was trimmed by 1 base and the J gene end by 4 bases; junction bases not matched to a gene: 8. Germline lookup yields CDR1 MGHRA and CDR2 YSYEKL. CDR3 residues: CASSQVVGTGGLNQPQHF. For the CDR3, the DNA is TGCGCCAGCAGCCAAGTGGTCGGGACAGGGGGCCTGAATCAGCCCCAGCATTTT.

The genes are TRBV7-9 and TRBJ2-3; 8 bases agree with TRBD2. This CDR3 is 16 amino acids long. Germline CDR1 and CDR2: SEHNR and FQNEAQ (reference sequence). V shed 5 bases and J 4 bases; nucleotides not matched to a gene: 11. This CDR3 reads CASSTFTAGVADTQYF. The CDR3 bases are TGTGCCAGCAGCACCTTCACAGCGGGGGTTGCAGATACGCAGTATTTT.

V is TRBV4-1 and J is TRBJ2-7; weak D call: TRBD2 (5 bases). Germline V CDR1 and CDR2: MGHRA, YSYEKL. V was shortened by 7 bases and J by 3 bases, with 16 bases between the two germline ends. The CDR3 is made up of 14 amino acids. The chain's CDR3 is CASTKREEGYEQYF. In DNA, the CDR3 is TGCGCCAGCACAAAACGGGAAGAGGGCTACGAGCAGTACTTC.

The chain links TRBV3-1 (or the pseudogene TRBV3-2) to TRBJ2-1; 14 bases align to TRBD2. Trimming removed 5 bases from V and 6 bases from J; junction bases left unmatched: 3. The V gene's germline CDR1 is LGHDT and CDR2 YNNKEL (reference sequence). This CDR3 comprises 15 residues. The CDR3 coding sequence is TGTGCCAGCAGCAAAGGGACTAGCGGGGGCAATGAGCAGTTCTTC. Translating it yields CASSKGTSGGNEQFF.

The chain employs TRBV5-5 and TRBJ2-3; D is perhaps TRBD1 (5 bases). The V end was cut by 4 bases, the J end by 0 bases, with 15 bases between. CDR1 and CDR2 (germline): SGHKS, YYEKEE (reference sequence). This CDR3 is 16 amino acids long. The CDR3: CASSRLGETSTDTQYF. In nucleotides, the CDR3 is TGTGCCAGCAGCCGGCTAGGGGAAACTAGCACAGATACGCAGTATTTT.

The genes are TRBV11-3 and TRBJ1-1, with D possibly matching TRBD1 (5 bases). V was trimmed by 3 bases and J by 5 bases, leaving 10 bases between them. CDR1 SGHNT and CDR2 YENEEA come from the germline V gene. The CDR3 is made up of 13 amino acids. CDR3 in amino acids: CASSFTGSTEAFF. In DNA, the CDR3 is TGTGCCAGCAGCTTCACAGGTAGTACTGAAGCTTTCTTT.

The chain recombines TRBV19 with TRBJ1-3; D is possibly TRBD1 (6 bases). The CDR3 loop spans 15 amino acids. V was pared by 6 bases and J by 0 bases, with 12 bases between. The germline V gene has CDR1 LNHDA and CDR2 SQIVND (reference sequence). CDR3 amino acids: CASSEGGTSGNTIYF. The CDR3, as DNA: TGTGCCAGTAGCGAGGGGGGGACCTCTGGAAACACCATATATTTT. Full variable domain (remainder filled in from reference TRBV19 and TRBJ1-3): DGGITQSPKYLFRKEGQNVTLSCEQNLNHDAMYWYRQDPGQGLRLIYYSQIVNDFQKGDIAEGYSVSREKKESFPLTVTSAQKNPTAFYLCASSEGGTSGNTIYFGEGSWLTVV.

The chain is built from TRBV3-1 (or the pseudogene TRBV3-2) and TRBJ1-2; D uncertain. Trimming shortened V by 1 base and J by 6 bases, and 15 bases separated the two germline ends. This CDR3 contains 15 residues. Germline V gene lookup returns CDR1 LGHDT and CDR2 YNNKEL (reference sequence). The CDR3 here is CASSQVSREWDGYTF. In nucleotides, the CDR3 is TGTGCCAGCAGCCAAGTCTCGAGGGAGTGGGATGGCTACACCTTC.

This sequence joins TRBV4-2 and TRBJ2-3; possibly TRBD1 for D (6 bases). This CDR3 is 14 amino acids long. CDR1 and CDR2 (germline): LGHNA, YNFKEQ. The V end lost 3 bases, the J end lost 6 bases, and 13 bases lay between the germline ends. CDR3 loop: CASSQPDRSDTQYF. The CDR3 coding sequence is TGTGCCAGCAGCCAGCCTGACAGGTCCGATACGCAGTATTTT.

V usage is TRBV5-1 and J usage is TRBJ2-7; 11 bases map to TRBD2. Per the germline V gene, CDR1 is SGHRS and CDR2 is YFSETQ. The CDR3 spans 14 residues. J was trimmed by 0 bases and V by 4 bases; bases with no gene match: 0. CDR3 region: CASSTSGGSYEQYF. CDR3 nucleotides: TGCGCCAGCAGCACTAGCGGGGGCTCCTACGAGCAGTACTTC.